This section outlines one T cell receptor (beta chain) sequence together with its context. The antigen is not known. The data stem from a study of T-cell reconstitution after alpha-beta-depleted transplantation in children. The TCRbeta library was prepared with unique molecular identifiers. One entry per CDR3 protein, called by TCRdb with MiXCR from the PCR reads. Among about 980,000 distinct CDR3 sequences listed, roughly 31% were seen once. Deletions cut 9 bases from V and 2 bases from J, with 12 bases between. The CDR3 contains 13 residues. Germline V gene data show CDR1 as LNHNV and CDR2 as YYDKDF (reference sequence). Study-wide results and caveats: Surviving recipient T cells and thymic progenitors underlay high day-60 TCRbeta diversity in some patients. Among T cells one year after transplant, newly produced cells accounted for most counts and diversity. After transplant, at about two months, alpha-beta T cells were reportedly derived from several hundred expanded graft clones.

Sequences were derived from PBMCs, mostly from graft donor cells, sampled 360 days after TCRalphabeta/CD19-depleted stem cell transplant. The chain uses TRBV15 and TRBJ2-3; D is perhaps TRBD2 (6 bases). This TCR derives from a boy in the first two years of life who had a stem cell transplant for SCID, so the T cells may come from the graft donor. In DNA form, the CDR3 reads TGTGCCACAGCGGGTAGTCCCACAGATACGCAGTATTTT. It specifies CATAGSPTDTQYF.